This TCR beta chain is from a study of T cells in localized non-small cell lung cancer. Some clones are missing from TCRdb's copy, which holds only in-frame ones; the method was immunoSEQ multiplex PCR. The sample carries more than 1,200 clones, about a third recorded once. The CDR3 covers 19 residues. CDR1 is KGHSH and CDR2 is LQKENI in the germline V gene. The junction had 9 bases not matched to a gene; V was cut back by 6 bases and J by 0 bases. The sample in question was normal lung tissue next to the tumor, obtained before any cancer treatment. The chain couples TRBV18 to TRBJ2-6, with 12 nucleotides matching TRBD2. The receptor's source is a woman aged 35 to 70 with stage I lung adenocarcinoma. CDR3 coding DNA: TGTGCCAGCTCGCCCGGGACTAGCGGGCCAAGCTCTGGGGCCAACGTCCTGACTTTC. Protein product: CASSPGTSGPSSGANVLTF.